This T cell receptor beta chain was captured by sequencing in a study of metastatic and nonmetastatic thyroid tumors. Study-wide results and limits: The study reportedly found significantly higher TCR beta diversity in malignant thyroid tumors than benign nodules, in blood and tumor.

Nobody among the patients had been given any treatment before thyroid surgery. Authors' methods: CDR3 differences across clinicopathological groups were used to build a distant-metastasis classifier for papillary thyroid cancer. TCRdb reanalyzed the PCR reads via MiXCR. The authors' filters were not applied to this entry. This sample yields about 41,000 clones, of which roughly 26% are seen a single time; about 15% belongs to the top ten. Comment on this clone: The antigen is unknown. An end of the junction does not agree with germline; a read error may underlie this.

This CDR3 region has 13 residues. In germline, CDR1 is DFQATT, CDR2 SNEGSKA (reference sequence). This TCR derives from a female donor with papillary thyroid cancer or a benign thyroid nodule (not recorded which). Some clones in this sample may be carry-over from other donors' samples. The sample comprised tumor tissue. V and J are TRBV20-1 and TRBJ2-7; 7 nucleotides line up with TRBD1. The CDR3 DNA follows: TGCAGTGCTATGACAGGGACGTTCTACGAGCAGTATTTC. Residues: CSAMTGTFYEQYF.